The 8 T cell receptor beta chains presented below share a single source sample, sequenced in a study of shared clonotypes between healthy human individuals. Clones were sequenced by immunoSEQ multiplex PCR, and TCRdb holds only the in-frame ones, with some missing. The table shows about 1 million clones, with around 78% occurring only once. The sequencing input was memory CD4+ T cells from PBMCs. Subset reported: CD45RA-negative fraction. The receptors derive from a man between 18 and 29 years old in good health. Some clones in this sample may be carry-over from other donors' samples.

In the case of this clone: The same CDR3 is also encoded by other DNA sequences in this sample. The V and J genes are TRBV7-9 and TRBJ2-5; D unresolved. Germline V gene data show CDR1 as SEHNR and CDR2 as FQNEAQ (reference sequence). V shed 1 base and J shed 3 bases, with 6 bases lying between them. The CDR3 spans 13 residues. CDR3 sequence: CASSLGAKETQYF. The DNA for the CDR3 is TGTGCCAGCAGCTTAGGGGCTAAAGAGACCCAGTACTTC.

The chain joins TRBV11-3 to TRBJ2-1; 7 positions match TRBD1. The V and J ends lost 5 bases and 5 bases, in that order; junction bases with no gene match: 9. The CDR3 consists of 15 residues. Per the germline V gene, CDR1 is SGHNT and CDR2 is YENEEA. The CDR3 bases are TGTGCCAGCAGCCTACACGGGACAGCGGACAATGAGCAGTTCTTC. Encoded protein: CASSLHGTADNEQFF. Combining the CDR3 with reference TRBV11-3 and TRBJ2-1 gives the whole variable domain EAGVVQSPRYKIIEKKQPVAFWCNPISGHNTLYWYLQNLGQGPELLIRYENEEAVDDSQLPKDRFSAERLKGVDSTLKIQPAELGDSAVYLCASSLHGTADNEQFFGPGTRLTVL.

The gene calls are TRBV18 and TRBJ2-1; TRBD2 aligns across 11 bases. The trim removed 2 bases at V and 4 bases at J, leaving 7 bases unmatched. Germline V gives CDR1 KGHSH, CDR2 LQKENI. This CDR3 has 17 residues. CDR3 coding DNA: TGTGCCAGCTCACCAGGGGGACTAGCGGCAAATTACAATGAGCAGTTCTTC. This codes for CASSPGGLAANYNEQFF. Full variable domain (remainder filled in from reference TRBV18 and TRBJ2-1): NAGVMQNPRHLVRRRGQEARLRCSPMKGHSHVYWYRQLPEEGLKFMVYLQKENIIDESGMPKERFSAEFPKEGPSILRIQQVVRGDSAAYFCASSPGGLAANYNEQFFGPGTRLTVL.

V usage is TRBV28 and J usage is TRBJ2-2; TRBD1 is a possible D gene (6 bases). The CDR3 consists of 17 residues. Germline V gives CDR1 MDHEN, CDR2 SYDVKM. Trimming took 7 bases from V and 0 from J, leaving 18 bases between them. The CDR3 loop is CASNVAPGTPNTGELFF. The CDR3, as DNA: TGTGCCAGCAACGTTGCACCAGGGACACCGAACACCGGGGAGCTGTTTTTT.

V usage is TRBV14 and J usage is TRBJ2-1; weak D call: TRBD2 (5 bases). The germline gives CDR1 SGHDN, CDR2 FVKESK. V lost 0 bases and J lost 0, with 9 bases in between. The CDR3 totals 16 residues. Here the CDR3 DNA reads TGTGCCAGCAGCCAAGATGTAGGGAGCTCCTACAATGAGCAGTTCTTC. Encoded protein: CASSQDVGSSYNEQFF.

This chain links TRBV5-6 with TRBJ1-3, with a possible D match to TRBD1 (6 bases). With 0 bases removed from V and 8 bases from J, the gap between germline ends came to 12 bases. CDR3 length equals 14 residues. Germline V gives CDR1 SGHDT, CDR2 YYEEEE. CDR3 loop: CASSLGRGLDTIYF. The CDR3 region has the DNA TGTGCCAGCAGCTTGGGCCGGGGGCTAGACACCATATATTTT.

The chain carries TRBV18 and TRBJ2-2; 10 bases line up with TRBD2. There are 16 residues in the CDR3. The germline CDR1 and CDR2 sequences are KGHSH and LQKENI. The V gene end was trimmed by 0 bases and the J gene end by 5 bases; junction bases not matched to a gene: 3. The CDR3 reads CASSPPSGRGTGELFF. As DNA, the CDR3 is TGTGCCAGCTCACCACCGAGCGGGAGGGGGACCGGGGAGCTGTTTTTT.

In DNA form, the CDR3 reads TGCGCCAGCAGTGGCCACAGGAGCGAGTCCAATGAGCAGTTCTTC. Its protein product is CASSGHRSESNEQFF. The J gene is TRBJ2-1, the V gene TRBV10-1; tentative D call: TRBD1 (5 bases). V was trimmed by 4 bases and J by 6 bases, leaving 16 bases between them. Germline CDR1 and CDR2: WNHNN and SYGVQD (reference sequence). The CDR3 consists of 15 residues.